The 27 T cell receptor beta chains below were found in one sample sequenced in a study of blood T cell repertoires in COVID-19. TCRdb's copy holds only in-frame clones and misses some; the assay was immunoSEQ multiplex PCR. The table includes about 78,000 clones, roughly 88% detected once. The sequenced sample consisted of peripheral blood. These receptors all come from a woman between 50 and 59 years old in a cohort sampled during active COVID-19.

By its share, this clone is medium-sized. V gene TRBV27 combines with J gene TRBJ1-2; the D gene is possibly TRBD1 (6 bases). Germline values: CDR1 MNHEY, CDR2 SMNVEV (reference sequence). The CDR3 is made up of 15 amino acids. V was cut by 4 bases and J by 0 bases, with 12 bases left in between. Here the CDR3 reads CASSYGGLTNYGYTF. CDR3 DNA: TGTGCCAGCAGTTATGGGGGCCTCACTAACTATGGCTACACCTTC.

This chain uses TRBV18 with TRBJ2-7; D may be TRBD1 (6 bases). The CDR3 totals 12 residues. CDR1 and CDR2 (germline): KGHSH, LQKENI. With 2 bases removed from V and 4 bases from J, the gap between germline ends came to 6 bases. The DNA of the CDR3 is TGTGCCAGCTCACCAGGGACATACGAGCAGTACTTC. This translates into CASSPGTYEQYF. Using reference TRBV18 and TRBJ2-7 for the parts outside the CDR3, the full variable domain is NAGVMQNPRHLVRRRGQEARLRCSPMKGHSHVYWYRQLPEEGLKFMVYLQKENIIDESGMPKERFSAEFPKEGPSILRIQQVVRGDSAAYFCASSPGTYEQYFGPGTRLTVT.

The chain has TRBV27 and TRBJ1-6, with D perhaps TRBD1 (6 bases). Trimming left V 6 bases short and J 0 bases short, with 12 bases between. This CDR3 is 16 amino acids long. CDR1 is MNHEY, CDR2 SMNVEV, per germline (reference sequence). This chain's CDR3 is CASSSTGSSYNSPLHF. CDR3 in DNA: TGTGCCAGCAGCTCAACAGGGAGCTCCTATAATTCACCCCTCCACTTT.

Here the CDR3 reads CASSFVENYGYTF. The CDR3 nucleotides are TGTGCCAGCAGCTTCGTGGAGAACTATGGCTACACCTTC. V and J are TRBV7-9 and TRBJ1-2; no clear D. The V and J ends lost 3 bases and 2 bases respectively, with 7 bases between them. The CDR3 sequence is 13 residues long. Germline-derived CDR1 and CDR2 are SEHNR and FQNEAQ (reference sequence).

This sequence joins TRBV5-1 and TRBJ1-4; the match to TRBD1 covers 7 bases. The CDR3 runs 15 residues. V trimming: 4 bases; J trimming: 3 bases; junction bases outside the gene matches: 6. CDR1 SGHRS and CDR2 YFSETQ come from the germline V gene. The DNA for the CDR3 is TGCGCCAGCAGCCTGGACAGGCCTTCTAATGAAAAACTGTTTTTT. This encodes CASSLDRPSNEKLFF. Drawing the rest from reference TRBV5-1 and TRBJ1-4, the complete variable domain is KAGVTQTPRYLIKTRGQQVTLSCSPISGHRSVSWYQQTPGQGLQFLFEYFSETQRNKGNFPGRFSGRQFSNSRSEMNVSTLELGDSALYLCASSLDRPSNEKLFFGSGTQLSVL.

V gene TRBV2 combines with J gene TRBJ2-3, with D perhaps matching TRBD2 (5 bases). CDR3 length equals 13 residues. The germline gives CDR1 SNHLY, CDR2 FYNNEI. The V end lost 6 bases, the J end lost 2 bases, and 9 bases lay between the germline ends. This CDR3 reads CASREEVTDTQYF. CDR3 coding DNA: TGTGCCAGCAGAGAGGAGGTCACAGATACGCAGTATTTT.

The rearrangement uses TRBV4-1 and TRBJ2-7; tentatively, D is TRBD1 (6 bases). Germline values: CDR1 MGHRA, CDR2 YSYEKL. V was shortened by 0 bases and J by 5 bases, with 20 bases between the two germline ends. This CDR3 is 17 amino acids long. CDR3 sequence: CASSQDLQGRLPNEQYF. CDR3 in DNA: TGCGCCAGCAGCCAAGATCTTCAGGGGCGCCTTCCCAACGAGCAGTACTTC.

V and J are TRBV7-3 and TRBJ2-5, with TRBD2 matching 7 bases. Trimming took 5 bases from V and 3 from J; bases not matched to a gene: 6. The length of the CDR3 is 14 residues. Germline CDR1 SGHTA, CDR2 FQGTGA. The CDR3 DNA reads TGTGCCAGCAGCCCCTCCCGGGGGGAAGAGACCCAGTACTTC. This sequence encodes CASSPSRGEETQYF. Full variable domain (remainder filled in from reference TRBV7-3 and TRBJ2-5): GAGVSQTPSNKVTEKGKYVELRCDPISGHTALYWYRQSLGQGPEFLIYFQGTGAADDSGLPNDRFFAVRPEGSVSTLKIQRTERGDSAVYLCASSPSRGEETQYFGPGTRLLVL.

The chain joins TRBV7-8 to TRBJ1-1, with D perhaps matching TRBD1 (5 bases). With 7 bases removed from V and 5 bases from J, the gap between germline ends came to 17 bases. The CDR3 extends over 14 amino acids. Germline CDR1 SGHVS, CDR2 FQNEAQ. The CDR3: CASTHLDSRTEAFF. The CDR3 DNA follows: TGTGCCAGCACCCATCTCGACAGTCGAACTGAAGCTTTCTTT.

The V and J genes are TRBV28 and TRBJ1-2; unclear D gene. The V and J ends lost 5 bases and 6 bases respectively, with 7 bases between them. The CDR3 has 11 amino acids. Germline CDR1 MDHEN, CDR2 SYDVKM. CDR3 residues: CASSVSDGYTF. The CDR3 DNA reads as TGTGCCAGCAGTGTATCAGATGGCTACACCTTC.

The V and J genes are TRBV15 and TRBJ1-2; TRBD1 might be the D (6 bases). The CDR3 is made up of 18 amino acids. Trimming pared 0 bases from V and 7 bases from J, leaving 24 bases between. In germline, CDR1 is LNHNV, CDR2 YYDKDF (reference sequence). The DNA of the CDR3 is TGTGCCACCAGCAGAGATAATCGGGGGGGGCCGCAGGGGTCTGGCTACACCTTC. It is translated as CATSRDNRGGPQGSGYTF. The variable domain in full, completed from reference TRBV15 and TRBJ1-2, reads DAMVIQNPRYQVTQFGKPVTLSCSQTLNHNVMYWYQQKSSQAPKLLFHYYDKDFNNEADTPDNFQSRRPNTSFCFLDIRSPGLGDTAMYLCATSRDNRGGPQGSGYTFGSGTRLTVV.

A word on this clone: Because the CDR3's place on the DNA is in doubt, the DNA is left out and the CDR3 is given as listed by TCRdb. The chain uses TRBV28 and TRBJ2-1; the table's D call of TRBD2 was not tested on the DNA. The CDR3 is 19 residues long, ends included. Germline CDR1 reads MDHEN; CDR2 reads SYDVKM. CDR3 sequence: CASSSSGLAVISSYNEQFF.

J is TRBJ2-1 and V is TRBV19; 9 bases map to TRBD2. Germline V gene sequence: CDR1 LNHDA, CDR2 SQIVND (reference sequence). V shed 3 bases, J shed 8 bases, and the junction held 11 bases outside the gene matches. CDR3 size: 16 residues. CDR3 loop: CASSIGRGRAEDEQFF. The CDR3 coding sequence is TGTGCCAGTAGTATTGGTCGCGGGAGGGCCGAGGATGAGCAGTTCTTC.

The chain recombines TRBV2 with TRBJ1-2; D remains ambiguous. Trimming took off 6 bases at V and 6 bases at J, with 17 bases between the two ends. Germline-derived CDR1 and CDR2 are SNHLY and FYNNEI. CDR3 length equals 14 residues. Here the CDR3 DNA reads TGTGCCAGCAGCGCGGCCATCTACTTCAATGGCTACACCTTC. The encoded protein is CASSAAIYFNGYTF.

The V and J genes are TRBV28 and TRBJ2-1, with 11 bases matching TRBD2. The CDR3 is 14 residues long. V dropped 5 bases and J dropped 6; count of bases not matched to a gene: 3. Germline lookup yields CDR1 MDHEN and CDR2 SYDVKM. CDR3 amino acids: CASSGTSGSNEQFF. As DNA, the CDR3 is TGTGCCAGCAGTGGGACTAGCGGCTCCAATGAGCAGTTCTTC.

This clone was observed a single time. The chain is built from TRBV28 and TRBJ1-1, with D possibly being TRBD1 (5 bases). The CDR3 runs to 12 residues. V was pared by 6 bases and J by 5 bases, with 10 bases between. Germline CDR1 reads MDHEN; CDR2 reads SYDVKM. For the CDR3, the DNA is TGTGCCAGCAGCACCGGGGGGACTGAAGCTTTCTTT. Translation: CASSTGGTEAFF.

This clone occurred a few times. At the DNA level, this CDR3 is encoded by other sequences in the same sample as well. In nucleotides, the CDR3 is TGTGCTAGTGGCCCCTCGGGCCAAGAGACCCAGTACTTC. Translating gives CASGPSGQETQYF. The chain links TRBV12-5 to TRBJ2-5; D not resolved. This CDR3 is built from 13 residues. The V end lost 6 bases, the J end lost 1 base, and 9 bases lay between the germline ends. Germline CDR1 LGHNT, CDR2 FRNRAP.

Turning to this clone: The junction differs from germline at one of its ends, possibly a read error. The chain recombines TRBV5-1 with TRBJ1-3, with unresolved D. The CDR3 spans 14 residues. Germline V gene lookup returns CDR1 SGHRS and CDR2 YFSETQ. CDR3 protein: CASRLAIPADTIYF. CDR3 in DNA: TGCGCCAGCAGATTGGCCATCCCAGCGGACACCATATATTTT.

The genes are TRBV3-1 (or the pseudogene TRBV3-2) and TRBJ1-5; D is uncertain. Germline V CDR1 and CDR2: LGHDT, YNNKEL (reference sequence). The V and J ends lost 5 bases and 5 bases respectively, with 13 bases between them. CDR3 length: 14 residues. The CDR3: CASSYAVQDQPQHF. The CDR3 DNA follows: TGTGCCAGCAGCTATGCCGTACAAGATCAGCCCCAGCATTTT.

The chain uses TRBV29-1 and TRBJ1-1, with unresolved D. This CDR3 region has 13 residues. From germline, CDR1 is SQVTM and CDR2 ANQGSEA. The germline V and J ends were trimmed by 5 bases and 0 bases, with 10 bases remaining between them. DNA for the CDR3: TGCAGCGTTCCCGCAGTCATGAACACTGAAGCTTTCTTT. Translation: CSVPAVMNTEAFF.

The chain employs TRBV24-1 and TRBJ2-1, with D tentatively TRBD1 (6 bases). CDR3 length: 17 amino acids. Germline assignment: CDR1 KGHDR and CDR2 SFDVKD. The V and J ends lost 4 bases and 7 bases respectively, with 22 bases between them. The CDR3 reads CATSDHPQGGAANEQFF. The CDR3 bases are TGTGCCACCAGTGACCACCCACAGGGTGGGGCGGCAAATGAGCAGTTCTTC.

V usage is TRBV11-2 and J usage is TRBJ1-1; D may be TRBD1 (5 bases). V dropped 5 bases and J dropped 2 bases, with 18 bases sitting between them. Per the germline V gene, CDR1 is SGHAT and CDR2 is FQNNGV. This CDR3 is 16 amino acids long. The CDR3 DNA reads TGTGCCAGCAGCCCCGACCCTCGGGGGGTAAACACTGAAGCTTTCTTT. Amino acids: CASSPDPRGVNTEAFF.

The V call is TRBV7-7, the J call TRBJ2-1, with 13 bases that match TRBD2. CDR3 size: 18 residues. CDR1 and CDR2 (germline): SSHAT, FNYEAQ (reference sequence). With V trimmed by 5 bases and J by 0 bases, 7 bases remained unmatched. The CDR3, as DNA: TGTGCCAGCAGCCGGACTAGCGGGAGCCCCAGCTCCTACAATGAGCAGTTCTTC. This translates into CASSRTSGSPSSYNEQFF. Full variable domain (rest looked up from reference TRBV7-7 and TRBJ2-1): GAGVSQSPRYKVTKRGQDVTLRCDPISSHATLYWYQQALGQGPEFLTYFNYEAQPDKSGLPSDRFSAERPEGSISTLTIQRTEQRDSAMYRCASSRTSGSPSSYNEQFFGPGTRLTVL.

This chain uses TRBV19 with TRBJ1-3, with D hard to call. CDR1 is LNHDA and CDR2 is SQIVND in the germline V gene (reference sequence). Trimming left V 10 bases short and J 4 bases short, with 11 bases between. This CDR3 comprises 12 residues. CDR3 DNA: TGTGCCACCCAACCGCGGGGAAACACCATATATTTT. This sequence encodes CATQPRGNTIYF.

The genes are TRBV15 and TRBJ2-7; tentative D call: TRBD1 (7 bases). Germline V gene sequence: CDR1 LNHNV, CDR2 YYDKDF (reference sequence). The CDR3 length is 14 residues. V lost 8 bases to trimming and J lost 6 bases, with 20 bases between them. DNA of the CDR3: TGTGCCACCGGAGAGGGGGCCAGGGGAGGCGAGCAGTACTTC. The encoded protein is CATGEGARGGEQYF.

This clone was recorded only once. The chain combines TRBV29-1 with TRBJ1-5; D not resolved. The CDR3 consists of 12 residues. V was cut by 5 bases and J by 5 bases, with 10 bases left in between. CDR1 and CDR2 from the germline V gene are SQVTM and ANQGSEA. The CDR3 DNA follows: TGCAGCGTTTCCTGGAGAGATCAGCCCCAGCATTTT. This gives the protein CSVSWRDQPQHF.

The chain links TRBV28 to TRBJ2-1, with TRBD2 identical over 7 bases. Germline CDR1 reads MDHEN; CDR2 reads SYDVKM. The junction had 17 bases not matched to a gene; V was cut back by 6 bases and J by 9 bases. The CDR3 has 16 residues. The DNA of the CDR3 is TGTGCCAGCAGCCCCCCCCTAGCGGACCTTAAGAGTGAGCAGTTCTTC. The encoded protein is CASSPPLADLKSEQFF.